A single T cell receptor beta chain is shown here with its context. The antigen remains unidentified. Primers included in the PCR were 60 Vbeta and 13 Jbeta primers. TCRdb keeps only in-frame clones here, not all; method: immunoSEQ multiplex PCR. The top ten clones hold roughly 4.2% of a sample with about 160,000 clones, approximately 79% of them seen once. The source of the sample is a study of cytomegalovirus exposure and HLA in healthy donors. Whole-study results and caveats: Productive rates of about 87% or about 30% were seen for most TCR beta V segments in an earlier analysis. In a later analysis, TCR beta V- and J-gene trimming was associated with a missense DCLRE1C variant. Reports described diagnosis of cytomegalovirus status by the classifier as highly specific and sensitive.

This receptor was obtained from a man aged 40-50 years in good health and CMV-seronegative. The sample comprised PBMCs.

CDR3 bases: TGTGCCAGCAGCAAAGGTCGACCGGGGGTGGGAGATACGCAGTATTTT. It specifies CASSKGRPGVGDTQYF. The rearrangement links TRBV21-1 to TRBJ2-3; the table's D call, TRBD2, was not checked against the DNA. TRBV21-1 is flagged as a pseudogene. This CDR3 region has 16 residues.